The 32 T cell receptor beta chains presented below share a single source sample, sequenced in a study of cytomegalovirus exposure and HLA in healthy donors (dated 2017 in TCRdb). The method was the immunoSEQ multiplex PCR assay. For the multiplex PCR, a mixture combining 60 forward primers for TCR Vbeta segments and 13 reverse primers for TCR Jbeta segments was used. In TCRdb, the immuneACCESS table is reduced to in-frame sequences with V and J assigned. These tables do not hold every clone; where another copy was compared, an unresolved V gene accounts for under half, and the others remain unexplained. The sample table shows 100,000 to 120,000 clones, and about three quarters are seen once. The ten biggest clones cover around 3.2% of the sample. The sample taken for sequencing was PBMCs. Source of these receptors: an older woman in good health and CMV-seropositive.

Concerning this clone: An end of the junction differs from the germline gene, which may be a read error. This chain joins TRBV7-9 and TRBJ2-7, with TRBD1 identical over 12 bases. Germline V gene lookup returns CDR1 SEHNR and CDR2 FQNEAQ (reference sequence). CDR3 length: 15 residues. The CDR3 DNA reads as TGTTCCAGCAGCTTTTCGGGACAGGGGGCGATCGAGCAGTACTTC. Its translation is CSSSFSGQGAIEQYF.

This clone was picked up a small number of times. The chain uses TRBV5-1 and TRBJ2-7, with a weak D call TRBD2 (5 bases). The CDR3 length is 15 residues. V lost 0 bases and J lost 6, with 16 bases in between. CDR1 is SGHRS and CDR2 is YFSETQ in the germline V gene. The CDR3 sequence: CASSLVPKTEGEQYF. The CDR3 coding sequence is TGCGCCAGCAGCTTGGTCCCGAAGACCGAGGGCGAGCAGTACTTC.

This clone was counted a few times. The chain couples TRBV27 to TRBJ1-1; D is possibly TRBD1 (5 bases). CDR1 and CDR2 from the germline V gene are MNHEY and SMNVEV (reference sequence). CDR3 length: 13 amino acids. V was pared by 1 base and J by 4 bases, with 7 bases between. For the CDR3, the DNA is TGTGCCAGCAGTTTATTTAGGGGCACTGAAGCTTTCTTT. Residues: CASSLFRGTEAFF.

V gene TRBV7-9 combines with J gene TRBJ1-5; no clear D gene. CDR3 size: 17 residues. V lost 0 bases and J lost 1, with 13 bases in between. Germline assignment: CDR1 SEHNR and CDR2 FQNEAQ (reference sequence). The CDR3, as DNA: TGTGCCAGCAGCTTAGCGATTAGGCGGGCAAGCAATCAGCCCCAGCATTTT. This encodes CASSLAIRRASNQPQHF.

The J gene is TRBJ2-7, the V gene TRBV28; TRBD2 agrees at 10 bases. Per germline, CDR1 MDHEN and CDR2 SYDVKM. This CDR3 comprises 15 residues. V was clipped by 3 bases and J by 5 bases; unmatched bases: 7. The CDR3 spells CASSFASGRVNEQYF. CDR3 nucleotides: TGTGCCAGCAGTTTTGCTAGCGGGAGAGTCAACGAGCAGTACTTC.

The rearrangement uses TRBV9 and TRBJ1-3; D gene ambiguous. CDR3 size: 13 residues. Trimming took 4 bases from V and 4 from J, leaving 9 bases between them. Germline values: CDR1 SGDLS, CDR2 YYNGEE. CDR3 coding DNA: TGTGCCAGCAGCCCTTCGCGGGGAAACACCATATATTTT. The encoded protein is CASSPSRGNTIYF.

Concerning this clone itself: The same CDR3 can be traced to other DNA sequences in this sample. CDR3 bases: TGTGCCAGCTCACCAGGGGACAGGGGCTATGGCTACACCTTC. It yields the protein CASSPGDRGYGYTF. This chain links TRBV18 with TRBJ1-2; 10 nucleotides align to TRBD1. The CDR3 totals 14 residues. CDR1 is KGHSH and CDR2 is LQKENI in the germline V gene. V was clipped by 2 bases and J by 4 bases; unmatched bases: 1.

J is TRBJ1-1 and V is TRBV2; TRBD1 might be the D (6 bases). Germline CDR1 reads SNHLY; CDR2 reads FYNNEI. V was cut by 2 bases and J by 0 bases, with 7 bases left in between. This CDR3 region has 14 residues. CDR3 coding DNA: TGTGCCAGCAGTGAATGGACAGTGAACACTGAAGCTTTCTTT. Protein: CASSEWTVNTEAFF.

The DNA for the CDR3 is TGCAGCGTATATACAGGGGGGGATGAAAAACTGTTTTTT. Protein: CSVYTGGDEKLFF. V is TRBV29-1 and J is TRBJ1-4; 8 bases are shared with TRBD1. The CDR3 is 13 amino acids. The junction had 6 bases not matched to a gene; V was cut back by 6 bases and J by 6 bases. Per germline, CDR1 SQVTM and CDR2 ANQGSEA.

As DNA, the CDR3 is TGTGCCAGCAGCTTAGGGGGCCCCCTCCAAAATGGCTACACCTTC. Protein sequence: CASSLGGPLQNGYTF. This chain links TRBV7-2 with TRBJ1-2; TRBD1 might be the D (5 bases). This CDR3 has 15 amino acids. Germline CDR1 is SGHTA and CDR2 is FQGNSA. V was cut by 1 base and J by 6 bases, with 15 bases left in between.

The chain is built from TRBV11-2 and TRBJ2-7; D is possibly TRBD2 (5 bases). Per the germline V gene, CDR1 is SGHAT and CDR2 is FQNNGV. V lost 1 base and J 4 bases, leaving 11 bases between the germline ends. This CDR3 is built from 14 residues. The DNA of the CDR3 is TGTGCCAGCAGCTTAGGACTAACCGGATACGAGCAGTACTTC. It encodes CASSLGLTGYEQYF.

Notes on this clone: The same CDR3 arises from other DNA sequences in this sample as well. The chain carries TRBV5-1 and TRBJ2-3; D not certain. This CDR3 spans 14 amino acids. Germline V lookup: CDR1 SGHRS, CDR2 YFSETQ. V was pared by 0 bases and J by 0 bases, with 5 bases between. CDR3 amino acids: CASSLGLSTDTQYF. In DNA, the CDR3 is TGCGCCAGCAGCTTGGGGCTGAGCACAGATACGCAGTATTTT.

The sample holds one count of this clone. V gene TRBV19 combines with J gene TRBJ1-2; D not resolved. This CDR3 comprises 14 residues. Germline lookup yields CDR1 LNHDA and CDR2 SQIVND (reference sequence). V lost 5 bases to trimming and J lost 4 bases, with 14 bases between them. CDR3 sequence (DNA): TGTGCCAGTAGTCCGGACCCCCGGGGCTATGGCTACACCTTC. It specifies CASSPDPRGYGYTF.

Concerning this clone: Other DNA sequences in this sample translate to the same CDR3. The chain recombines TRBV2 with TRBJ1-1, with D perhaps TRBD1 (6 bases). Trimming took 5 bases from V and 1 from J, leaving 8 bases between them. Germline assignment: CDR1 SNHLY and CDR2 FYNNEI. CDR3 length: 13 residues. CDR3 nucleotides: TGTGCCAGCAGTTCACAGGGGAACACTGAAGCTTTCTTT. As protein: CASSSQGNTEAFF.

The J gene is TRBJ1-2, the V gene TRBV2; unclear D gene. The CDR3 has 12 residues. In germline, CDR1 is SNHLY, CDR2 FYNNEI. V was pared by 1 base and J by 8 bases, with 8 bases between. DNA of the CDR3: TGTGCCAGCAGTGAAGATGGGAGGGGCTACACCTTC. This gives the protein CASSEDGRGYTF.

The chain couples TRBV29-1 to TRBJ1-2, with TRBD1 matching over 7 bases. The length of the CDR3 is 12 residues. CDR1 is SQVTM, CDR2 ANQGSEA, per germline. Unmatched junction bases numbered 6, after V lost 3 bases and J lost 8 bases. The CDR3 sequence: CSVDRGVGGYTF. The CDR3 region has the DNA TGCAGCGTTGACAGGGGGGTAGGAGGCTACACCTTC.

The chain carries TRBV4-2 and TRBJ2-4; D uncertain. The CDR3 consists of 14 residues. Germline V gives CDR1 LGHNA, CDR2 YNFKEQ. V lost 0 bases to trimming and J lost 0 bases, with 3 bases between them. The CDR3 here is CASSQDLAKNIQYF. In nucleotides, the CDR3 is TGTGCCAGCAGCCAAGATCTAGCCAAAAACATTCAGTACTTC.

V gene TRBV5-6 combines with J gene TRBJ1-5; no definite D call. The germline gives CDR1 SGHDT, CDR2 YYEEEE. The germline V and J ends were trimmed by 0 bases and 6 bases, with 7 bases remaining between them. The CDR3 loop spans 13 amino acids. CDR3 sequence reads: CASSLGGAQPQHF. CDR3 bases: TGTGCCAGCAGCTTGGGCGGCGCTCAGCCCCAGCATTTT.

The genes are TRBV6-1 and TRBJ2-7; 8 bases match TRBD1. Germline-derived CDR1 and CDR2 are MNHNS and SASEGT. The length of the CDR3 is 15 residues. The ends lost 1 base at V and 3 bases at J; junction bases unmatched: 5. DNA of the CDR3: TGTGCCAGCAGTGAAGGCCCAGGGGGCTACTACGAGCAGTACTTC. Protein product: CASSEGPGGYYEQYF.

This sequence joins TRBV7-2 and TRBJ2-5; a possible D gene is TRBD2 (5 bases). The V gene lost 1 base and the J gene lost 5 bases, with 26 bases spanning the gap. The CDR3 loop spans 19 amino acids. Germline CDR1 SGHTA, CDR2 FQGNSA. The CDR3 DNA sequence: TGTGCCAGCAGCTTAGAACTGGTGGGAGAGCCTTCAAGATGGGAGACCCAGTACTTC. Protein product: CASSLELVGEPSRWETQYF. The variable domain in full, with the rest retrieved from reference TRBV7-2 and TRBJ2-5, is GAGVSQSPSNKVTEKGKDVELRCDPISGHTALYWYRQSLGQGLEFLIYFQGNSAPDKSGLPSDRFSAERTGGSVSTLTIQRTQQEDSAVYLCASSLELVGEPSRWETQYFGPGTRLLVL.

V and J are TRBV30 and TRBJ2-1, with unresolved D. Trimming took 2 bases from V and 6 from J, leaving 5 bases between them. The germline CDR1 and CDR2 sequences are GTSNPN and SVGIG (reference sequence). The CDR3 covers 11 residues. CDR3 coding DNA: TGTGCCTGGAGTAATATCAATGAGCAGTTCTTC. It specifies CAWSNINEQFF.

This rearrangement joins TRBV15 to TRBJ2-7; D possibly corresponds to TRBD2 (5 bases). CDR3 length: 14 residues. The V end was cut by 5 bases, the J end by 2 bases, with 13 bases between. Germline values: CDR1 LNHNV, CDR2 YYDKDF (reference sequence). CDR3 in amino acids: CATSVSDGTYEQYF. CDR3 DNA sequence: TGTGCCACCAGCGTCTCAGACGGGACCTACGAGCAGTACTTC.

The table lists this clone with a count of one. The V gene is TRBV10-3, the J gene TRBJ1-5, with unresolved D. The V gene's germline CDR1 is ENHRY and CDR2 SYGVKD. With 2 bases removed from V and 6 bases from J, the gap between germline ends came to 11 bases. CDR3 length: 14 amino acids. The CDR3 DNA sequence: TGTGCCATCAGTGAGGCCGGTGACACTCAGCCCCAGCATTTT. It translates to CAISEAGDTQPQHF.

CDR3 in amino acids: CASSGTGRGSFEQYF. DNA of the CDR3: TGCGCCAGCAGTGGGACGGGCAGGGGGTCGTTCGAGCAGTACTTC. The rearrangement joins TRBV10-1 to TRBJ2-7; 7 nucleotides match TRBD1. Germline CDR1 reads WNHNN; CDR2 reads SYGVQD (reference sequence). The CDR3 runs 15 residues. After removal of 4 bases from V and 6 bases from J, the junction contained 12 bases not matched to a gene.

The chain couples TRBV5-4 to TRBJ2-6; no definite D call. CDR3 length: 14 residues. CDR1 is SGHNT, CDR2 YYREEE, per germline (reference sequence). The germline V and J ends were trimmed by 4 bases and 0 bases, with 5 bases remaining between them. The CDR3 coding sequence is TGTGCCAGCAGCGAGAGCTCTGGGGCCAACGTCCTGACTTTC. Its protein is CASSESSGANVLTF.

The chain has TRBV19 and TRBJ2-7, with D perhaps TRBD1 (6 bases). The CDR3 totals 16 residues. In germline, CDR1 is LNHDA, CDR2 SQIVND (reference sequence). Trimming stripped 4 bases from V and 3 bases from J, with 19 bases between. The CDR3 sequence is CASSTIRTAYGYEQYF. Written as DNA, the CDR3 is TGTGCCAGTAGTACCATACGGACAGCTTATGGCTACGAGCAGTACTTC.

J is TRBJ1-3 and V is TRBV12-1; the table calls TRBD1, which could not be checked here. TRBV12-1 is a pseudogene locus. CDR3 size: 15 residues. CDR3 DNA sequence: TGTGCCAGCAGATTTGGGGGACAGGGTTTAGACACCATATATTTT. It encodes CASRFGGQGLDTIYF.

This chain links TRBV21-1 with TRBJ1-5; the tabulated D call, TRBD1, remains unverified against the DNA. TRBV21-1 is marked as a pseudogene. The length of the CDR3 is 19 residues. In DNA form, the CDR3 reads TGTGCCAGCAGCAAAGCAGATTCCGGGACAGGGGAAAGCAATCAGCCCCAGCATTTT. Its translation is CASSKADSGTGESNQPQHF.

J is TRBJ2-1 and V is TRBV5-1; TRBD2 matches 11 bases. There are 16 residues in the CDR3. V gave up 4 bases and J gave up 6 bases; unmatched junction bases: 9. Germline-derived CDR1 and CDR2 are SGHRS and YFSETQ. The DNA of the CDR3 is TGCGCCAGCAGCATAGCGACTAGCGGGAAGTCCAATGAGCAGTTCTTC. It is translated as CASSIATSGKSNEQFF.

Only a few counts were recorded for this clone. The chain has TRBV6-6 and TRBJ1-2; weak D call: TRBD1 (5 bases). Germline CDR1 and CDR2: MNHNY and SVGAGI (reference sequence). This CDR3 has 14 amino acids. Trimming stripped 0 bases from V and 5 bases from J, with 10 bases between. CDR3 nucleotides: TGTGCCAGCAGTTACTCGTTACGGGGGTATGGCTACACCTTC. Its protein is CASSYSLRGYGYTF.

This sequence joins TRBV19 and TRBJ2-1; 11 nucleotides line up with TRBD2. V was pared by 5 bases and J by 0 bases, with 9 bases of the junction left unmatched. The CDR3 loop spans 18 amino acids. Looked up from germline, CDR1 is LNHDA and CDR2 is SQIVND (reference sequence). The CDR3 coding sequence is TGTGCCAGTAGTCTTCGGGGACTAGCGGAAGCCTCCTACAATGAGCAGTTCTTC. Amino acid sequence: CASSLRGLAEASYNEQFF.

This sequence joins TRBV7-2 and TRBJ2-1; 8 bases fit TRBD1. The germline V gene encodes CDR1 SGHTA and CDR2 FQGNSA. CDR3 size: 15 residues. V was clipped by 5 bases and J by 4 bases; unmatched bases: 7. The CDR3 DNA reads TGTGCCAGCAGCATAGACAGGGGCAGATACAATGAGCAGTTCTTC. It is translated as CASSIDRGRYNEQFF.